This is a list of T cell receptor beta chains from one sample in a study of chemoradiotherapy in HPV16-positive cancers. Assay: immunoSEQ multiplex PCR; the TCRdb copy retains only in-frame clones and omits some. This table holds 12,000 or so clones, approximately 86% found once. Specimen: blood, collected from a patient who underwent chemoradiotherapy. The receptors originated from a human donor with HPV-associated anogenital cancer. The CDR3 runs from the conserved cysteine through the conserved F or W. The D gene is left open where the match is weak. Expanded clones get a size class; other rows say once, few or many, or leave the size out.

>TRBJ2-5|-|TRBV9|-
TGTGCCAGCAGCGTAGATTTCAGCGAGACCCAGTACTTC
CASSVDFSETQYF
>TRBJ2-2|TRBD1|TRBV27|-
TGTGCCAGCAGTTTAAGTTCGGGACAGGGTTACACCGGGGAGCTGTTTTTT
CASSLSSGQGYTGELFF
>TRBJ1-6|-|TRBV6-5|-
TGTGCCAGCAGTTACTCGTTTGGAGGAGGTTCACCCCTCCACTTT
CASSYSFGGGSPLHF
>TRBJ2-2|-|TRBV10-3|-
TGTGCCTCCCAGGGCACCGGGGAGCTGTTTTTT
CASQGTGELFF
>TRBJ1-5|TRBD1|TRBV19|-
TGTGCCAGTAGTCCCCGACGGGGACAGGGGGCTTATACTTCTCGCGATCAGCCCCAGCATTTT
CASSPRRGQGAYTSRDQPQHF
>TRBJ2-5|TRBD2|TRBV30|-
TGTGCCTGGAGTGTAGGCACTAGCGGGGGGTTGGAGACCCAGTACTTC
CAWSVGTSGGLETQYF
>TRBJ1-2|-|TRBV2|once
TGTGCCAGCAGTGAATTTGGGTACAAACACTACACCTTC
CASSEFGYKHYTF
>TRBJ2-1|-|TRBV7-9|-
TGTGCCAGCAGCTTAGTTGTGTTGGCCGCTGCGGGGTTCACTGAGCAGTTCTTC
CASSLVVLAAAGFTEQFF
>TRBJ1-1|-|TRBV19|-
TGTGCCAGTAGTATCCGACTTCTTACGCGGACAATCACTGAAGCTTTCTTT
CASSIRLLTRTITEAFF
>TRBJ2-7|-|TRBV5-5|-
TGTGCCAGCAGCTTCAGGGACTCCTACGAGCAGTACTTC
CASSFRDSYEQYF
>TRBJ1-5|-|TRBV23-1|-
TGCGCCAGCAGTCAATCTTGTAAAGACGGGAACAATCAGCCCCAGCATTTT
CASSQSCKDGNNQPQHF
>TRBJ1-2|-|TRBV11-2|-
TGTGCCAGCAGCCATATCGGCAGGGATGGCTACACCTTC
CASSHIGRDGYTF
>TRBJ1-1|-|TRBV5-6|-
TGTGCCAGCAGCTTGGGACAGTTTGGAGCTTTCTTT
CASSLGQFGAFF
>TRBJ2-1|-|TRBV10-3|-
TGTGCCATCAGTGAGTCCCAGGGGCCCGACTGGAACAATGAGCAGTTCTTC
CAISESQGPDWNNEQFF
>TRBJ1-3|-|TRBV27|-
TGTGCCAGCAGTTTCTCTTGGGGGCCTGGAAACACCATATATTTT
CASSFSWGPGNTIYF
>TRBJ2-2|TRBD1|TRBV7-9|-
TGTGCCAGCAGCTTAGCGACAGGGGCCAACACCGGGGAGCTGTTTTTT
CASSLATGANTGELFF
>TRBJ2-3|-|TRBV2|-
TGTGCCAGCAGTGAAGACGAGAATACGCAGTATTTT
CASSEDENTQYF
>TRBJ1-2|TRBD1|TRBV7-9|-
TGTGCCAGCAGCTTGAAACAGGGGGCGAAGGAATACACCTTC
CASSLKQGAKEYTF
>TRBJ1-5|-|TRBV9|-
TGTGCCAGCAGCGTAGGCGGGTCTAGCAATCAGCCCCAGCATTTT
CASSVGGSSNQPQHF
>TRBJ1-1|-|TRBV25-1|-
TGTGCCAGCAGTGGCTACGGGGATGGCACTGAAGCTTTCTTT
CASSGYGDGTEAFF
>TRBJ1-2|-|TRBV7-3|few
TGTGCCAGCAGCTTAACGGTGGACCCGCTGGATGGCTACACCTTC
CASSLTVDPLDGYTF
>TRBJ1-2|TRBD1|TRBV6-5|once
TGTGCCAGCAGACGAGCCGGGACAGATAGGGGCTACACCTTC
CASRRAGTDRGYTF
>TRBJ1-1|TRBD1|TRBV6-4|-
TGTGCCAGCAGTGCCAGGGACAGGGGGCATGGTGACACTGAAGCTTTCTTT
CASSARDRGHGDTEAFF
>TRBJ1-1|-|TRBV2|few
TGTGCCAGCACTAATGAGGGTTGGGTTGGGACTGAAGCTTTCTTT
CASTNEGWVGTEAFF
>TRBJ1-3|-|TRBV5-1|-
TGCGCCAGCAGCTTGGCAGGGGCTGGAAACACCATATATTTT
CASSLAGAGNTIYF
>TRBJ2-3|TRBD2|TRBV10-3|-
TGTGCCATCAGGGCTAGCGGGGGGTACACAGATACGCAGTATTTT
CAIRASGGYTDTQYF
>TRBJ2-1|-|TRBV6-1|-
TGTGCCAGCAGTGAAGGGGGGTATGAGCAGTTCTTC
CASSEGGYEQFF
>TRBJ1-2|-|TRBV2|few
TGTGCCAGCAGAACGGGGGCGCGGAGCTATGGCTACACCTTC
CASRTGARSYGYTF
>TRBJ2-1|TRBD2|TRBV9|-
TGTGCCAGCAGCGTAGTAGGTGGCGGGGGGTGGAATGAGCAGTTCTTC
CASSVVGGGGWNEQFF
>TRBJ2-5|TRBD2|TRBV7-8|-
TGTGCCAGCACCCGAGCGGGGAGGGGAGGGACCCAGTACTTC
CASTRAGRGGTQYF
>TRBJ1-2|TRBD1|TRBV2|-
TGTGCCAGCAGGAAGGGGCAGGGGGCCGCTGGCTACACCTTC
CASRKGQGAAGYTF
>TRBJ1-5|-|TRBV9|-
TGTGCCAGCAGTGTCTCCTTAGATCAGCCCCAGCATTTT
CASSVSLDQPQHF
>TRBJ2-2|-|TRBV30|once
TGTGCCTGCTATCGGCAAGGCAGGACGACCGGGGAGCTGTTTTTT
CACYRQGRTTGELFF
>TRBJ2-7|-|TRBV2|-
TGTGCCAGCAGTGATAGTCCGACCGTTTACGAGCAGTACTTC
CASSDSPTVYEQYF
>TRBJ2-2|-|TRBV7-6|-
TGTGCCAGCAGCTTGGTTCTAAACGGGGAGCTGTTTTTT
CASSLVLNGELFF
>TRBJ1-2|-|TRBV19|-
TGTGCCAGTAGTTCAGACCCTTCCTATGGCTACACCTTC
CASSSDPSYGYTF
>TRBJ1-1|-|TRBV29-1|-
TGCAGCGTTCGACGGACGGAGAACACTGAAGCTTTCTTT
CSVRRTENTEAFF
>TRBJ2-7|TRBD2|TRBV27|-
TGTGCCAGCAGTTTAAAGGGCGGGGGGACCTACGAGCAGTACTTC
CASSLKGGGTYEQYF
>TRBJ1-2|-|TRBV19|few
TGTGCCACCAGGGGTGAGGAGTATGGCTACACCTTC
CATRGEEYGYTF
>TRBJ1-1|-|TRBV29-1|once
TGCAGCGCTGTAGGACAAGACATGAACACTGAAGCTTTCTTT
CSAVGQDMNTEAFF
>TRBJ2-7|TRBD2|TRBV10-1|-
TGCGCCAGCAGCCCTACGGGGCCGGGAGGGGAGCAGTACTTC
CASSPTGPGGEQYF
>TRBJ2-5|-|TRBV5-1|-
TGCGCCAGCAGTCTATACGGCAAACAAGAGACCCAGTACTTC
CASSLYGKQETQYF
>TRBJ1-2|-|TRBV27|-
TGTGCCAGCAGTTTGTGGTCGGGCAGGTACTATGGCTACACCTTC
CASSLWSGRYYGYTF
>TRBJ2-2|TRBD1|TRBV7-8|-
TGTGCCAGCAGCTTACGCAGGGGGCGGGACACCGGGGAGCTGTTTTTT
CASSLRRGRDTGELFF
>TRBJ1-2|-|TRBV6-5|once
TGTGCCAGCAGTTACAGGGGAGGGGGCTACACCTTC
CASSYRGGGYTF
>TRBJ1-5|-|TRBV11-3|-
TGTGCCAGCAGCTTTTTCGTTAGCAATCAGCCCCAGCATTTT
CASSFFVSNQPQHF
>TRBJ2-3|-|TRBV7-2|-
TGTGCCAGCAGCTTAGCAGGGCGGAGCACAGATACGCAGTATTTT
CASSLAGRSTDTQYF
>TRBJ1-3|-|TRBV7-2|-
TGTGCCAGCAGCACCGGGCCCTTAAGCTCTGGAAACACCATATATTTT
CASSTGPLSSGNTIYF
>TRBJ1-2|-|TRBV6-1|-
TGTGCCAGCAGTGACGGAAACTATGGCTACACCTTC
CASSDGNYGYTF
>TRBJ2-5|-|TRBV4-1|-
TGCGCCAGCAGCCTCAGACTAGGGTCGTTGGAGACCCAGTACTTC
CASSLRLGSLETQYF
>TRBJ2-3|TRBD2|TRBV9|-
TGTGCCAGCAGCGTAACTAGCGGGGGGGCGGATACGCAGTATTTT
CASSVTSGGADTQYF